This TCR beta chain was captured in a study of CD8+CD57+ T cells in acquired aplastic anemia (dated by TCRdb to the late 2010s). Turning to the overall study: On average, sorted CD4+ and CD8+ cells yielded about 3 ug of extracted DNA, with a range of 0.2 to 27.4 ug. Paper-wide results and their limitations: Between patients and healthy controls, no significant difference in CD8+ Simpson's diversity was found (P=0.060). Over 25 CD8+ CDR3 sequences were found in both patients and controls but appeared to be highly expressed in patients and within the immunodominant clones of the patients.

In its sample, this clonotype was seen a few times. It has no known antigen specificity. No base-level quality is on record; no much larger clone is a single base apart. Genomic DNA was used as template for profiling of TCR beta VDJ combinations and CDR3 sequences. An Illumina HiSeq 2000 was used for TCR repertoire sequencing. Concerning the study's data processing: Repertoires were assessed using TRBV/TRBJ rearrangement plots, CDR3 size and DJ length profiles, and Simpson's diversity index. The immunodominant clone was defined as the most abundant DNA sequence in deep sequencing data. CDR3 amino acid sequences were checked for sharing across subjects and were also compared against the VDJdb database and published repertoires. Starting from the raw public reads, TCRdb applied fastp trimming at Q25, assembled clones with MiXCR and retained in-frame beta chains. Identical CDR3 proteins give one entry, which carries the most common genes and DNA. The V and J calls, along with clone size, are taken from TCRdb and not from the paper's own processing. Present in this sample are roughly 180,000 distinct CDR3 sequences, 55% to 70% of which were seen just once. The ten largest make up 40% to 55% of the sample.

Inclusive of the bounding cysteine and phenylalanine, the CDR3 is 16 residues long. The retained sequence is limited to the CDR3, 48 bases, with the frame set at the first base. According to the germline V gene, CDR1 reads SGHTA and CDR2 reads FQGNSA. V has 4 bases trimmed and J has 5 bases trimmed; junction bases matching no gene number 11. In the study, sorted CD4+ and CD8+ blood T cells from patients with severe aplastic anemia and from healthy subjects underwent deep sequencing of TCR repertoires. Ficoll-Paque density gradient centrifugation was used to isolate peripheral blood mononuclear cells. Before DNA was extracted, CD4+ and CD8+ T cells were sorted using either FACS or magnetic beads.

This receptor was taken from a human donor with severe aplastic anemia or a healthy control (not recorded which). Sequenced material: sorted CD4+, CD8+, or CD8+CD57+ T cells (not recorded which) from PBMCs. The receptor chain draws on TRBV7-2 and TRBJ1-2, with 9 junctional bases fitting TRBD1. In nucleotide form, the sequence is TGTGCCAGCAGCTCTGACTCCGGGACAGGGAAATATGGCTACACCTTC. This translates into CASSSDSGTGKYGYTF.